These 23 T cell receptor beta chains share one sample of origin, sequenced in a study of control samples from healthy donors and cancer patients. Sequencing used immunoSEQ multiplex PCR; TCRdb keeps in-frame clones, though not all of them. The sample lists 130,000 or so clones, 90% occurring once. The sequenced material came from blood. These receptors all stem from a man in his forties or fifties in good health.

The chain is built from TRBV7-8 and TRBJ2-5; D remains unclear. CDR3 length: 14 amino acids. Germline CDR1 and CDR2: SGHVS and FQNEAQ. Deletions cut 7 bases from V and 5 bases from J, with 17 bases between. The CDR3 DNA sequence: TGTGCCAGCAACGTAGACTGGGCGGTGGAGACCCAGTACTTC. This codes for CASNVDWAVETQYF.

This clone was seen a single time. The rearrangement uses TRBV23-1 and TRBJ2-1; D is ambiguous. TRBV23-1 counts as an open reading frame of uncertain function. This CDR3 comprises 14 residues. V shed 2 bases and J shed 3 bases, with 8 bases lying between them. The CDR3 reads CASSQNILYNEQFF. CDR3 nucleotides: TGCGCCAGCAGTCAAAACATCCTCTACAATGAGCAGTTCTTC.

The chain is built from TRBV12-5 and TRBJ2-1; maybe TRBD1 (5 bases). Germline V CDR1 and CDR2: LGHNT, FRNRAP. The CDR3 is made up of 16 amino acids. V was trimmed by 2 bases and J by 0 bases, leaving 11 bases between them. CDR3 protein: CASGLPQGGSYNEQFF. CDR3 DNA sequence: TGTGCTAGTGGTTTGCCCCAGGGTGGCTCCTACAATGAGCAGTTCTTC. Filled out from reference TRBV12-5 and TRBJ2-1, the complete variable domain reads DARVTQTPRHKVTEMGQEVTMRCQPILGHNTVFWYRQTMMQGLELLAYFRNRAPLDDSGMPKDRFSAEMPDATLATLKIQPSEPRDSAVYFCASGLPQGGSYNEQFFGPGTRLTVL.

The chain links TRBV19 to TRBJ1-5; D is uncertain. V lost 7 bases and J lost 1, with 11 bases in between. The germline V gene encodes CDR1 LNHDA and CDR2 SQIVND (reference sequence). The CDR3 is 14 residues long. The CDR3: CASTLARSNQPQHF. CDR3 coding DNA: TGTGCCAGTACCCTGGCCCGAAGCAATCAGCCCCAGCATTTT.

The chain is built from TRBV23-1 and TRBJ2-1; no clear D gene. TRBV23-1 is an ORF, and what it does is uncertain. The CDR3 totals 12 residues. V dropped 0 bases and J dropped 8 bases, with 5 bases sitting between them. The CDR3 DNA reads as TGCGCCAGCAGTCAATCGTTAGATGAGCAGTTCTTC. This encodes CASSQSLDEQFF.

In the case of this clone: Additional DNA sequences in this sample encode the identical CDR3. This rearrangement joins TRBV9 to TRBJ2-3, with 12 bases lining up with TRBD2. Looked up from germline, CDR1 is SGDLS and CDR2 is YYNGEE. With V trimmed by 0 bases and J by 3 bases, 5 bases remained unmatched. The CDR3 is made up of 17 amino acids. The CDR3 is CASSVEASGGDTDTQYF. The CDR3 nucleotides are TGTGCCAGCAGCGTAGAGGCTAGCGGGGGGGATACAGATACGCAGTATTTT.

The V gene is TRBV18, the J gene TRBJ1-1; D is uncertain. This CDR3 comprises 14 residues. The V end was cut by 2 bases, the J end by 5 bases, with 12 bases between. Germline CDR1 KGHSH, CDR2 LQKENI. As DNA, the CDR3 is TGTGCCAGCTCACCAGAGGTCCAGAATACTGAAGCTTTCTTT. Translated: CASSPEVQNTEAFF.

The DNA of the CDR3 is TGTGCCACCAGTGGGGGTGTTTCCTCCTTTGGGGATACGCAGTATTTT. Its protein product is CATSGGVSSFGDTQYF. The chain has TRBV24-1 and TRBJ2-3; no firm D call. V lost 5 bases and J lost 6, with 20 bases in between. CDR3 length: 16 residues. Germline V gene lookup returns CDR1 KGHDR and CDR2 SFDVKD.

The gene calls are TRBV19 and TRBJ1-4; 11 bases align to TRBD1. The CDR3 is 15 amino acids. Trimming cost V 8 bases and J 7 bases; bases outside gene matches: 9. CDR1 and CDR2 from the germline V gene are LNHDA and SQIVND (reference sequence). The CDR3 is CASRTTGTGGEKLFF. CDR3 sequence (DNA): TGTGCCAGTCGAACCACCGGGACAGGGGGTGAAAAACTGTTTTTT. The complete variable domain, with remaining parts taken from reference TRBV19 and TRBJ1-4, reads DGGITQSPKYLFRKEGQNVTLSCEQNLNHDAMYWYRQDPGQGLRLIYYSQIVNDFQKGDIAEGYSVSREKKESFPLTVTSAQKNPTAFYLCASRTTGTGGEKLFFGSGTQLSVL.

V usage is TRBV19 and J usage is TRBJ1-5; TRBD1 matches at 7 bases. V shed 7 bases, J shed 0 bases, and the junction held 6 bases outside the gene matches. The CDR3 extends over 15 amino acids. The germline CDR1 and CDR2 sequences are LNHDA and SQIVND (reference sequence). In DNA, the CDR3 is TGTGCCAGTAAGGGGACAGCCCTTAGCAATCAGCCCCAGCATTTT. It translates to CASKGTALSNQPQHF.

This chain joins TRBV20-1 and TRBJ2-7; D gene uncertain. Trimming stripped 3 bases from V and 7 bases from J, with 19 bases between. Germline CDR1 and CDR2: DFQATT and SNEGSKA (reference sequence). This CDR3 comprises 14 residues. The CDR3 DNA sequence: TGCAGTGCTAGTCAAGTGGAGAATTTGGGTGAGCAGTACTTC. Protein sequence: CSASQVENLGEQYF.

V gene TRBV10-3 combines with J gene TRBJ1-1; 9 positions agree with TRBD1. The V gene's germline CDR1 is ENHRY and CDR2 SYGVKD. V lost 2 bases and J lost 1; bases outside the gene matches: 2. The CDR3 contains 15 residues. CDR3 residues: CAISEPDRGNTEAFF. The CDR3 nucleotides read TGTGCCATCAGTGAGCCGGACAGGGGGAACACTGAAGCTTTCTTT.

The CDR3 DNA reads TGTGCCAGCAGTTCACAGGGTTACTATGGCTACACCTTC. Its translation is CASSSQGYYGYTF. The chain combines TRBV12-3 or TRBV12-4 with TRBJ1-2, with D tentatively TRBD1 (6 bases). This CDR3 contains 13 residues. V lost 4 bases and J lost 3, with 9 bases in between.

The V gene is TRBV21-1, the J gene TRBJ2-1; the table's D call TRBD1 went unverified against the DNA. TRBV21-1 constitutes a pseudogene. This CDR3 region has 15 residues. CDR3 DNA: TGTGCCAGCAGCAAAAGGGGGTCGACCCCCAATGAGCAGTTCTTC. This gives the protein CASSKRGSTPNEQFF.

The chain employs TRBV2 and TRBJ1-4; D remains ambiguous. The V end lost 5 bases, the J end lost 2 bases, and 12 bases lay between the germline ends. This CDR3 has 15 amino acids. From germline, CDR1 is SNHLY and CDR2 FYNNEI. The CDR3 sequence: CASSRTGGTNEKLFF. The DNA for the CDR3 is TGTGCCAGCAGTCGGACCGGCGGGACTAATGAAAAACTGTTTTTT. Looking up the rest from reference TRBV2 and TRBJ1-4 gives the full variable domain: EPEVTQTPSHQVTQMGQEVILRCVPISNHLYFYWYRQILGQKVEFLVSFYNNEISEKSEIFDDQFSVERPDGSNFTLKIRSTKLEDSAMYFCASSRTGGTNEKLFFGSGTQLSVL.

Turning to this clone: Other DNA variants within this sample encode the same CDR3. CDR3 protein: CASSLEGGAGNTIYF. The DNA for the CDR3 is TGTGCCAGCAGCTTAGAAGGCGGAGCTGGAAACACCATATATTTT. This chain links TRBV11-2 with TRBJ1-3; D is unresolved. The germline CDR1 and CDR2 sequences are SGHAT and FQNNGV. Trimming pared 0 bases from V and 2 bases from J, leaving 8 bases between. This CDR3 is built from 15 residues. Combining the CDR3 with reference TRBV11-2 and TRBJ1-3 gives the whole variable domain EAGVAQSPRYKIIEKRQSVAFWCNPISGHATLYWYQQILGQGPKLLIQFQNNGVVDDSQLPKDRFSAERLKGVDSTLKIQPAKLEDSAVYLCASSLEGGAGNTIYFGEGSWLTVV.

The chain has TRBV7-9 and TRBJ2-5; the D gene is possibly TRBD2 (6 bases). The CDR3 has 14 amino acids. The V end lost 0 bases, the J end lost 4 bases, and 9 bases lay between the germline ends. Germline-derived CDR1 and CDR2 are SEHNR and FQNEAQ (reference sequence). For the CDR3, the DNA is TGTGCCAGCAGCTTAGCGGGGGGATCAGAGACCCAGTACTTC. This sequence encodes CASSLAGGSETQYF. The full variable domain, rest sourced from reference TRBV7-9 and TRBJ2-5, is DTGVSQNPRHKITKRGQNVTFRCDPISEHNRLYWYRQTLGQGPEFLTYFQNEAQLEKSRLLSDRFSAERPKGSFSTLEIQRTEQGDSAMYLCASSLAGGSETQYFGPGTRLLVL.

V is TRBV9 and J is TRBJ2-1; weak D call: TRBD2 (7 bases). Trimming shortened V by 3 bases and J by 9 bases, and 19 bases separated the two germline ends. The CDR3 extends over 15 amino acids. Germline values: CDR1 SGDLS, CDR2 YYNGEE. CDR3 nucleotide sequence: TGTGCCAGCAGCGACGTTGTGGGGGGGCTAGTTGAGCAGTTCTTC. Protein product: CASSDVVGGLVEQFF.

This clone was detected a few times. The rearrangement links TRBV18 to TRBJ1-2, with D perhaps TRBD1 (6 bases). The CDR3 sequence is 16 residues long. The germline V gene has CDR1 KGHSH and CDR2 LQKENI. Trimming stripped 3 bases from V and 1 base from J, with 15 bases between. DNA for the CDR3: TGTGCCAGCTCACCTATCCCGGGACAACTTAACTATGGCTACACCTTC. Translated, it gives CASSPIPGQLNYGYTF.

This clone was seen only once. V gene TRBV19 combines with J gene TRBJ2-6; D call uncertain. Germline V gene sequence: CDR1 LNHDA, CDR2 SQIVND (reference sequence). V shed 2 bases and J shed 0 bases, with 11 bases lying between them. This CDR3 spans 17 amino acids. This chain's CDR3 is CASSITRTFSGANVLTF. CDR3 sequence (DNA): TGTGCCAGTAGTATAACCAGGACCTTCTCTGGGGCCAACGTCCTGACTTTC.

The chain has TRBV7-8 and TRBJ2-1, with 11 bases lining up with TRBD2. V trimming: 5 bases; J trimming: 4 bases; junction bases outside the gene matches: 13. Per the germline V gene, CDR1 is SGHVS and CDR2 is FQNEAQ. CDR3 length: 18 residues. As DNA, the CDR3 is TGTGCCAGCAGCGGAAGTATAGCGGGGGGGTTACTTTACAATGAGCAGTTCTTC. Translation: CASSGSIAGGLLYNEQFF. The full variable domain, rest sourced from reference TRBV7-8 and TRBJ2-1, is GAGVSQSPRYKVAKRGQDVALRCDPISGHVSLFWYQQALGQGPEFLTYFQNEAQLDKSGLPSDRFFAERPEGSVSTLKIQRTQQEDSAVYLCASSGSIAGGLLYNEQFFGPGTRLTVL.

This chain links TRBV2 with TRBJ2-2; D is ambiguous. Looked up from germline, CDR1 is SNHLY and CDR2 is FYNNEI. Trimming pared 4 bases from V and 3 bases from J, leaving 9 bases between. The CDR3 spans 14 residues. DNA of the CDR3: TGTGCCAGCAGTGGTGGCAGATACACCGGGGAGCTGTTTTTT. Its translation is CASSGGRYTGELFF.

The rearrangement joins TRBV27 to TRBJ2-7; TRBD1 agrees at 7 bases. The CDR3 runs 15 residues. With 5 bases clipped from V and 4 bases from J, the junction kept 11 bases outside the gene matches. Germline lookup yields CDR1 MNHEY and CDR2 SMNVEV (reference sequence). The CDR3 bases are TGTGCCAGCAGTAGCTTTGGACAGGAGGTTTACGAGCAGTACTTC. Its translation is CASSSFGQEVYEQYF.